This TCR beta chain appears in the sequencing data of a study of Ad26.COV2.S vaccination and SARS-CoV-2 variants. Study results and limitations: Vaccine recipients showed a spike-specific TCR breadth that was higher than in placebo recipients.

TCRdb's table, derived via immunoSEQ multiplex PCR, lists solely in-frame clones and lacks some. The sample holds some 350,000 clones, about 90% seen once. Of note for this clone: The antigen is unknown.

Germline CDR1 and CDR2: SEHNR and FQNEAQ (reference sequence). The CDR3 sequence is 13 residues long. Trimming removed 6 bases at V and 8 bases at J, with 13 bases between. The receptor comes from a human donor who had recovered from COVID-19. The rearrangement links TRBV7-9 to TRBJ1-4; D ambiguous. The sample here was peripheral blood, taken after recovery from COVID-19. The CDR3 DNA follows: TGTGCCAGCAGAGGTGCCGCAGCAGAAAAACTGTTTTTT. Translating it yields CASRGAAAEKLFF.